Listed here are 4 T cell receptor beta chains from one sample, sequenced in a study of T cell responses to AZD1222 COVID-19 vaccine. The table came from immunoSEQ multiplex PCR; TCRdb's copy has only in-frame clones and leaves some out. The sample shows some 190,000 clones, 80% to 90% of them seen only once. This specimen was peripheral blood, taken on day 0 of AZD1222 vaccination. The receptors here all came from an adult in good health.

The chain couples TRBV5-1 to TRBJ2-3, with 7 bases matching TRBD2. The CDR3 covers 17 residues. Germline V gives CDR1 SGHRS, CDR2 YFSETQ. V shed 1 base and J 6 bases; nucleotides not matched to a gene: 14. CDR3 in amino acids: CASSLPREVSQTDTQYF. CDR3 nucleotides: TGCGCCAGCAGCTTGCCCCGGGAGGTTTCCCAGACCGATACGCAGTATTTT.

This clone has just a few counts. The V and J genes are TRBV29-1 and TRBJ2-7; either TRBD1 or TRBD2 may supply D (5 bases each). Germline V gives CDR1 SQVTM, CDR2 ANQGSEA. CDR3 length equals 14 residues. Trimming cost V 4 bases and J 3 bases, with 16 bases left between them. CDR3 in DNA: TGCAGCGTTGCCCCTGGGACGGCCAGCTACGAGCAGTACTTC. This sequence encodes CSVAPGTASYEQYF.

The chain couples TRBV6-2 or TRBV6-3 to TRBJ1-3; D remains unclear. Germline loops: CDR1 MNHEY, CDR2 SVGEGT. Trimming removed 2 bases at V and 4 bases at J, with 3 bases between. The CDR3 totals 12 residues. Written as DNA, the CDR3 is TGTGCCAGCAGTTACCCCGGAAACACCATATATTTT. Translating gives CASSYPGNTIYF.

The V call is TRBV5-1, the J call TRBJ1-2; D not resolved. Looked up from germline, CDR1 is SGHRS and CDR2 is YFSETQ. Trimming removed 4 bases from V and 1 base from J, with 11 bases in between. The CDR3 has 14 residues. DNA for the CDR3: TGCGCCAGCAGCCCCGACGGGGATAACTATGGCTACACCTTC. Its protein product is CASSPDGDNYGYTF.